The T cell receptor beta chain under discussion was sequenced for a study of T cells in narcolepsy. The study, taken as a whole, reports: Healthy controls reportedly lacked the autoreactive clonotypes serially found in patients' blood.

This clone has a handful of counts. Its target is unknown. The CDR3 has 14 residues. Trimming took off 2 bases at V and 4 bases at J, with 11 bases between the two ends. Germline CDR1 MNHNS, CDR2 SASEGT. Measured with immunoSEQ multiplex PCR; TCRdb has only the in-frame clones, and not every one. This table has fewer than 30,000 clones, about 86% appearing once. The V and J genes are TRBV6-1 and TRBJ1-1; D is unclear. This TCR was sampled from a human donor with narcolepsy. Sequenced sample: CD45RA- memory CD4+ T cells from PBMCs. The CDR3 bases are TGTGCCAGCAGTGAACTAACCTTTACCACTGAAGCTTTCTTT. This encodes CASSELTFTTEAFF.